The source of this TCR beta chain is a study of blood T cell repertoires in COVID-19. CDR1 and CDR2 from the germline V gene are SGHDN and FVKESK. The CDR3 length is 13 residues. J lost 2 bases, V lost 4 bases, and 1 base had no gene match. The assay was immunoSEQ multiplex PCR, and TCRdb's table has in-frame clones only and misses some. The sample includes some 150,000 clones, over 80% of them seen just once. The J gene is TRBJ1-1, the V gene TRBV14, with TRBD1 matching 7 bases. The sample consisted of peripheral blood. The sequence derives from a woman of 80 years or more with acute or convalescent COVID-19. DNA of the CDR3: TGTGCCAGCAGCCCAGGGGGAAACACTGAAGCTTTCTTT. Translation gives CASSPGGNTEAFF. The full variable domain, rest sourced from reference TRBV14 and TRBJ1-1, is EAGVTQFPSHSVIEKGQTVTLRCDPISGHDNLYWYRRVMGKEIKFLLHFVKESKQDESGMPNNRFLAERTGGTYSTLKVQPAELEDSGVYFCASSPGGNTEAFFGQGTRLTVV.